This passage covers 2 T cell receptor beta chains from one sample sequenced in a study of T cells after yellow fever vaccination. TCRdb processed the 5' RACE reads anew with MiXCR; each CDR3 protein has one entry. The repertoire includes 20,000 to 25,000 distinct CDR3 sequences, 4% to 6% of them detected once, and approximately 20% sits in the top ten. The input for sequencing was PBMCs, either bulk or a sorted T-cell subset (CD4+, CD8+, memory, or dextramer-sorted; not recorded which), taken 45 days after the first yellow fever vaccination. Receptors were obtained from a young man who received the YFV17D yellow fever vaccine.

This clonotype was found many times. This sequence joins TRBV2 and TRBJ2-5, with D unclear. Trimming left V 5 bases short and J 3 bases short, with 4 bases between. The germline V gene encodes CDR1 SNHLY and CDR2 FYNNEI. The CDR3 is made up of 11 amino acids. CDR3 loop: CASSKEETQYF. DNA of the CDR3: TGTGCCAGCAGTAAGGAAGAGACCCAGTACTTC.

This clonotype was seen ten or more times. V is TRBV5-1 and J is TRBJ2-7, with 10 bases that match TRBD1. The CDR3 consists of 13 residues. Per germline, CDR1 SGHRS and CDR2 YFSETQ. V was pared by 7 bases and J by 6 bases, with 7 bases of the junction left unmatched. In DNA, the CDR3 is TGCGCCAGCCACCGGGGACAGGGGTTCGAGCAGTACTTC. This codes for CASHRGQGFEQYF.